The clone carrying this T cell receptor (beta chain) was detected a few times. The target antigen is unknown. The record originates from a study of vaccination and CD4 T cells after COVID-19. Study context: The convalescents, six males and four females, included two who were Hispanic. The post-COVID samples were taken a median approximately 3.5 months after diagnosis, anywhere from 35 to 161.

Cultured CD4+ T cell DNA underwent sequencing with the Oncomine TCR Beta short-read assay. Each CDR3 protein gets one entry after TCRdb re-called the PCR reads with MiXCR. This sample yields about 21,000 distinct CDR3 sequences, of which around 45% are seen a single time; 3.5% to 4.5% belongs to the top ten. The CDR3 spans 14 residues. Germline V lookup: CDR1 DFQATT, CDR2 SNEGSKA (reference sequence). Trimming stripped 1 base from V and 3 bases from J, with 10 bases between. Regarding treatment: approximately 9-day PBMC culture with coronavirus spike peptide pools or control peptides (ViraFEST assay).

The chain uses TRBV20-1 and TRBJ2-1, with a tentative D call TRBD1 (6 bases). This sequence originates from a human donor who had recovered from COVID-19. The specimen comprised CD4+ T cells from blood, cultured in vitro, sampled before SARS-CoV-2 vaccination. CDR3 in amino acids: CSARAGTYYNEQFF. CDR3 in DNA: TGCAGTGCTAGAGCCGGGACATACTACAATGAGCAGTTCTTC.